The T cell receptor (beta chain) under discussion was sequenced for a study of blood T cell repertoires in COVID-19. Assay: immunoSEQ multiplex PCR; the TCRdb copy retains only in-frame clones and omits some. The sample includes fewer than 120,000 clones, roughly 82% of them seen just once. As concerns this clone: A junction boundary mismatches the germline segment, possibly from a read error.

The length of the CDR3 is 16 residues. Germline V gene sequence: CDR1 SSHAT, CDR2 FNYEAQ (reference sequence). Sequencing input: peripheral blood. The receptor was derived from a woman aged 60-75 years with acute or convalescent COVID-19. This chain links TRBV7-7 with TRBJ2-2; the match to TRBD2 covers 8 bases. The CDR3 protein is CASSLNELAARGELFF. The CDR3, as DNA: TGTGCTAGCAGCTTAAACGAACTAGCGGCACGGGGGGAGCTGTTTTTT.